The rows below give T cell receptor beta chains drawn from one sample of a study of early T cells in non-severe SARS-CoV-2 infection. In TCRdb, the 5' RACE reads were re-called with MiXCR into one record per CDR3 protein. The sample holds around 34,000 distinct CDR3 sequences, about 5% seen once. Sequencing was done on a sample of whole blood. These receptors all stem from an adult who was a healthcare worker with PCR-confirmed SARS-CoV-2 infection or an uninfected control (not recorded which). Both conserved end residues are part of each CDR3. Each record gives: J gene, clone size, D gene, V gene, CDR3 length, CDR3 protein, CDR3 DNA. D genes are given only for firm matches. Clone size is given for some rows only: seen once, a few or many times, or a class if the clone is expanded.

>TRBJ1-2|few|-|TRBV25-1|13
CASSDSNPDGYTF
TGTGCCAGCAGTGATTCGAATCCTGATGGCTACACCTTC
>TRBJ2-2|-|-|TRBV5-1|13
CASSFSDTGELFF
TGCGCCAGCAGCTTTTCGGACACCGGGGAGCTGTTTTTT
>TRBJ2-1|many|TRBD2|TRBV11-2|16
CASSPSRGSSYNEQFF
TGTGCCAGCAGCCCTTCGCGGGGGAGCTCCTACAATGAGCAGTTCTTC
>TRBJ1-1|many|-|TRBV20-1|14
CSARYPDRNTEAFF
TGCAGTGCCCGCTACCCGGACAGGAACACTGAAGCTTTCTTT
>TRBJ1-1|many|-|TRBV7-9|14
CASSFRGPGSEAFF
TGTGCCAGCAGCTTCCGGGGTCCAGGCTCTGAAGCTTTCTTT
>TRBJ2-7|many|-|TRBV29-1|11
CSVLGTYEQYF
TGCAGCGTCCTCGGAACCTACGAGCAGTACTTC
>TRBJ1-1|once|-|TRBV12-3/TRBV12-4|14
CASSLQGRNTEAFF
TGTGCCAGCAGTTTACAGGGAAGGAACACTGAAGCTTTCTTT
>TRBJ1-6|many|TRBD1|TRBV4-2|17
CASSRSDRSSYNSPLHF
TGTGCCAGCAGCCGGTCGGACAGGAGCTCCTATAATTCACCCCTCCACTTT
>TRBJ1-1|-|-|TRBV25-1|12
CASSESVTEAFF
TGTGCCAGCAGTGAATCCGTCACTGAAGCTTTCTTT
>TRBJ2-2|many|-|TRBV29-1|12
CSVVVGTGELFF
TGCAGCGTTGTAGTGGGCACCGGGGAGCTGTTTTTT
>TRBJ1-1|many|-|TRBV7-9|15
CASSLGSLLNTEAFF
TGTGCCAGCAGCTTGGGGTCCCTCCTGAACACTGAAGCTTTCTTT
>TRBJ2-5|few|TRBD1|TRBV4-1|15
CASSQASTGIETQYF
TGCGCCAGCAGCCAAGCCTCGACAGGGATCGAGACCCAGTACTTC
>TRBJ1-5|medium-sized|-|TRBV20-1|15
CSARAAGMGNQPQHF
TGCAGTGCTAGAGCGGCGGGAATGGGCAATCAGCCCCAGCATTTT
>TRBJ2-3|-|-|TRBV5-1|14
CASSLAPSMDTQYF
TGCGCCAGCAGCTTGGCTCCTAGTATGGATACGCAGTATTTT
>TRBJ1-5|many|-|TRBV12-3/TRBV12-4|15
CASSSGGVFGQPQHF
TGTGCCAGCAGTTCGGGAGGGGTTTTCGGTCAGCCCCAGCATTTT
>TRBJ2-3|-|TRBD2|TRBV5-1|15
CASSAISGGGDTQYF
TGCGCCAGCAGCGCAATTAGCGGGGGTGGAGATACGCAGTATTTT
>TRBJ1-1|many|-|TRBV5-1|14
CASSRQTENTEAFF
TGCGCCAGCAGCCGGCAGACAGAGAACACTGAAGCTTTCTTT
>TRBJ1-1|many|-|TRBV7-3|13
CASSRGTATEAFF
TGTGCCAGCAGCCGCGGGACCGCCACTGAAGCTTTCTTT
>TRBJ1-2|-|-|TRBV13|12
CASSIRQDGYTF
TGTGCCAGCAGCATTAGACAGGATGGCTACACCTTC
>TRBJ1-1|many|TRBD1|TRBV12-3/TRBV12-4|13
CASSLGQGYEAFF
TGTGCCAGCAGTTTGGGACAGGGCTATGAAGCTTTCTTT
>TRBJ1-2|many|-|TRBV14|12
CASSQGPQGYTF
TGTGCCAGCAGCCAAGGTCCCCAGGGGTACACCTTC
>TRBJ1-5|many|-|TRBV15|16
CATSRVRGQGIQPQHF
TGTGCCACCAGCAGAGTCCGGGGGCAGGGGATTCAGCCCCAGCATTTT
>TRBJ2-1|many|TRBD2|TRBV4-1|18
CASSLGDGTSGGYNEQFF
TGCGCCAGCAGCCTAGGAGACGGGACTAGCGGGGGATACAATGAGCAGTTCTTC
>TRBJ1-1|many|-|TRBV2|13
CASRETGPTEAFF
TGTGCCAGCAGAGAGACAGGTCCCACTGAAGCTTTCTTT
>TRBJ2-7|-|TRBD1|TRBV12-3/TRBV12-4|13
CASSGQGSDEQYF
TGTGCCAGCAGTGGACAGGGGAGCGACGAGCAGTACTTC
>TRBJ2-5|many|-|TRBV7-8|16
CASSRSGFGSLETQYF
TGTGCCAGCAGCCGTTCCGGATTTGGGTCTCTCGAGACCCAGTACTTC